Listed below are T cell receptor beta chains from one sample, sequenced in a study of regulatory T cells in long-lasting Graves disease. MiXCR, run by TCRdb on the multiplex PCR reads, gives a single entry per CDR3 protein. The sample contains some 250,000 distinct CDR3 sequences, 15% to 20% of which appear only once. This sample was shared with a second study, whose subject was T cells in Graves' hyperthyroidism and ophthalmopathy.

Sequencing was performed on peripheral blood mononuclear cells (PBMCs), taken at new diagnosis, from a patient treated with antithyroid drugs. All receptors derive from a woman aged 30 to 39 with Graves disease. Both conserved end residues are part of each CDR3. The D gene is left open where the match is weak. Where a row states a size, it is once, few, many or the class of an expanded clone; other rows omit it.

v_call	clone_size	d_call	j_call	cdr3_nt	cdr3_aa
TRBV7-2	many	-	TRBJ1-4	TGTGCCAGCAGCTTATCGACAGATGGGTCATACGAAAAACTGTTTTTT	CASSLSTDGSYEKLFF
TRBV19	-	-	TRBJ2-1	TGTGCCAGTAGTATGAGCCACTACAATGAGCAGTTCTTC	CASSMSHYNEQFF
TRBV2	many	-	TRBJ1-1	TGTGCCAGCAGGTTGGGAGGGAACACTGAAGCTTTCTTT	CASRLGGNTEAFF
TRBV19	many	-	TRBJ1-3	TGTGCCAGCTCCCAATCCGACAGCTCTGGAAACACCATATATTTT	CASSQSDSSGNTIYF
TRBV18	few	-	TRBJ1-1	TGTGCCAGCTCAACAGAAAAGAACACTGAAGCTTTCTTT	CASSTEKNTEAFF
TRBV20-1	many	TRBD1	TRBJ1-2	TGCAGTGCTAGAGTAGGGGGCTGGGGCTACACCTTC	CSARVGGWGYTF
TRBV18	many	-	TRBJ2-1	TGTGCCAGCTCACCGGGTGGCAATGAGCAGTTCTTC	CASSPGGNEQFF
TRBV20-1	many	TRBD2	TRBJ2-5	TGCAGTGCTAGACGAGGACTAGCGGGGCAAGAGACCCAGTACTTC	CSARRGLAGQETQYF
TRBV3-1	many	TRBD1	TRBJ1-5	TGTGCCAGCAGCCAAGCAGGGGGGCCCCAGCATTTT	CASSQAGGPQHF
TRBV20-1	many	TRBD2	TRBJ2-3	TGCAGTGCTAGGGTGGGACTAGCGGGGCGCACAGATACGCAGTATTTT	CSARVGLAGRTDTQYF
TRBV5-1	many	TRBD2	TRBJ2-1	TGCGCCAGCAGCATTGGGACTAGCGGGGCCTACAATGAGCAGTTCTTC	CASSIGTSGAYNEQFF
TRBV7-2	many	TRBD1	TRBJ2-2	TGTGCCAGCAGCCCTACAGGGGGCGCCGACACCGGGGAGCTGTTTTTT	CASSPTGGADTGELFF
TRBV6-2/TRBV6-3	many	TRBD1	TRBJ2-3	TGTGCCAGCAACAGGGACAGGAGCTATACGCAGTATTTT	CASNRDRSYTQYF
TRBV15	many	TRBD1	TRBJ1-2	TGTGCCACCAGCAGGGGGTGGACAGGGGGGGACTATGGCTACACCTTC	CATSRGWTGGDYGYTF
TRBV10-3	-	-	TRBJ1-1	TGTGCCATCAGTGAGTTTCTAGGGTGGAACACTGAAGCTTTCTTT	CAISEFLGWNTEAFF
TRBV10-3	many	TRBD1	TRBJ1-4	TGTGCCACAAAAGGACAGGGGCCGGTAGAAAAACTGTTTTTT	CATKGQGPVEKLFF
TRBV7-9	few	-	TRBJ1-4	TGTGCCAGCAGCCCCCCACTCGGCAGTTATGAAAAACTGTTTTTT	CASSPPLGSYEKLFF
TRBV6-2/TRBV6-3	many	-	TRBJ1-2	TGTGCCAGGAATAACAGGGTCACGAAAGGCTATGGCTACACCTTC	CARNNRVTKGYGYTF
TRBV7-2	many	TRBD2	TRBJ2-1	TGTGCCAGCAGCCCCCTCCGGGGCGGGGGGCTTAATGAGCAGTTCTTC	CASSPLRGGGLNEQFF
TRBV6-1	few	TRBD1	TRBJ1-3	TGTGCCAGCAGTCATGGGACAGGACTCTCTGGAAACACCACATATTTT	CASSHGTGLSGNTTYF
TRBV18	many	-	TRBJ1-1	TGTGCCAGCTCACCGGAGGGGAGGAACACTGAAGCTTTCTTT	CASSPEGRNTEAFF
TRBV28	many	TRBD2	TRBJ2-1	TGTGCCAGCAGGAGTCCGGTGGCGGGGGGCCACAATGAGCAGTTCTTC	CASRSPVAGGHNEQFF
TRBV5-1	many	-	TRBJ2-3	TGTGCCAGCAGCCCCCCTTCCCCGGGGAGCACAGATACGCAGTATTTT	CASSPPSPGSTDTQYF
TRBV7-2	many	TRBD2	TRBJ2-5	TGTGCCAGCAGCTTAGAAGCGACTAGCGGTAGAGGGGAGACCCAGTACTTC	CASSLEATSGRGETQYF
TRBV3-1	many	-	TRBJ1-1	TGTGCCAGCAGCCCTGGGAGAGGGTCAGACACTGAAGCTTTCTTT	CASSPGRGSDTEAFF
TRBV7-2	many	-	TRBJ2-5	TGTGCCAGCAGCTCACGGACAGCCTACCAAGAGACCCAGTACTTC	CASSSRTAYQETQYF
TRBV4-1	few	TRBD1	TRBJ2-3	TGCGCCAGCAGCCAAGGGGGACAGGGACGCACAGATACGCAGTATTTT	CASSQGGQGRTDTQYF